The 8 T cell receptor beta chains listed next were all sequenced from one sample in a study of spatial heterogeneity in lung cancer. This sample's time point: sample taken at primary tumor resection. Their cognate antigens are unknown. Study-level findings and limits: Expanded alpha and beta TCR counts within tumors tracked tumor mutation counts.

TCRdb re-derived calls from the 5' RACE reads in MiXCR, one entry per CDR3 protein. The sample carries thousands of distinct CDR3 sequences, about 14% recorded once. The input for sequencing was lung tumor tissue, taken at surgery. Receptors originate from a female donor with early-stage non-small cell lung cancer.

In its sample, this clonotype ranks as medium-sized (0.01 to 0.1%). Within a library made for alpha chains, this beta chain is off target, and its count is uninformative. The V and J genes are TRBV4-2 and TRBJ1-2; 9 bases fit TRBD1. Germline CDR1 is LGHNA and CDR2 is YNFKEQ. CDR3 length equals 13 residues. After removal of 7 bases from V and 1 base from J, the junction contained 1 base not matched to a gene. The DNA of the CDR3 is TGTGCCAGCAAGGGACAGGGTAACTATGGCTACACCTTC. It yields the protein CASKGQGNYGYTF.

By share, this clonotype counts as medium-sized. This beta chain is an unintended read in a library built for alpha chains; its size means little. The chain carries TRBV12-3 or TRBV12-4 and TRBJ2-5; 11 nucleotides align to TRBD2. The CDR3 length is 15 residues. V trimming: 5 bases; J trimming: 3 bases; junction bases outside the gene matches: 5. Here the CDR3 reads CASSLSGGAEETQYF. The CDR3 coding sequence is TGTGCCAGCAGTCTTAGCGGGGGGGCAGAAGAGACCCAGTACTTC.

This clonotype is medium-sized within its sample. Because this beta chain is a stray read in a library intended to capture alpha chains, its abundance should not be given much weight. The J gene is TRBJ2-3, the V gene TRBV7-9; the D gene could be TRBD1 or TRBD2 (5 bases each). CDR1 is SEHNR, CDR2 FQNEAQ, per germline (reference sequence). Trimming left V 5 bases short and J 4 bases short, with 13 bases between. This CDR3 contains 14 residues. The CDR3, as DNA: TGTGCCAGCAGCCAATTCGGGGCGTCAGATACGCAGTATTTT. Translating it yields CASSQFGASDTQYF.

This clonotype is medium-sized (0.01 to 0.1%) by share. Within a library made for alpha chains, this beta chain is off target, and its count is uninformative. The V and J genes are TRBV12-3 or TRBV12-4 and TRBJ2-5; tentative D call: TRBD2 (6 bases). Deletions cut 7 bases from V and 1 base from J, with 13 bases between. CDR3 length: 14 residues. The CDR3 region is CASTSRGAQETQYF. As DNA, the CDR3 is TGTGCCAGCACGAGCCGCGGGGCCCAAGAGACCCAGTACTTC.

This clonotype was seen at least ten times. Because the library targeted alpha chains, this beta chain is an off-target read whose size means little. V and J are TRBV28 and TRBJ1-1; maybe TRBD1 (6 bases). The CDR3 totals 19 residues. The germline gives CDR1 MDHEN, CDR2 SYDVKM. Trimming took off 5 bases at V and 1 base at J, with 26 bases between the two ends. Here the CDR3 reads CASSEISRGWARENTEAFF. For the CDR3, the DNA is TGTGCCAGCAGTGAGATCTCCAGGGGATGGGCTAGGGAGAACACTGAAGCTTTCTTT.

This clonotype was observed a few times. For a library built for alpha chains, this beta chain is a stray read; little rests on its size. The genes are TRBV12-3 or TRBV12-4 and TRBJ1-5; 10 positions match TRBD1. V lost 7 bases to trimming and J lost 2 bases; unmatched junction nucleotides: 8. CDR3 size: 16 residues. The CDR3 DNA follows: TGTGCCAGCACCTTAGGGGACAGGGGAGGCAATCAGCCCCAGCATTTT. The encoded protein is CASTLGDRGGNQPQHF.

This clonotype has only a few counts. This beta chain was picked up by a library intended for alpha chains and is off target, so its count carries little meaning. The V and J genes are TRBV5-6 and TRBJ1-4; D remains unclear. This CDR3 contains 14 residues. Germline V gene data show CDR1 as SGHDT and CDR2 as YYEEEE. The ends were cut back, 5 bases at V and 6 bases at J, with 14 bases in the middle. CDR3 sequence: CASSYVGLDEKLFF. The DNA of the CDR3 is TGTGCCAGCAGTTATGTTGGGTTAGATGAAAAACTGTTTTTT. The complete variable domain, with remaining parts taken from reference TRBV5-6 and TRBJ1-4, reads DAGVTQSPTHLIKTRGQQVTLRCSPKSGHDTVSWYQQALGQGPQFIFQYYEEEERQRGNFPDRFSGHQFPNYSSELNVNALLLGDSALYLCASSYVGLDEKLFFGSGTQLSVL.

This clonotype is categorized as medium-sized. This beta chain is an unintended read in a library built for alpha chains; its size means little. J is TRBJ2-7 and V is TRBV24-1; D is uncertain. Trimming took 8 bases from V and 6 from J, leaving 4 bases between them. The germline CDR1 and CDR2 sequences are KGHDR and SFDVKD. The CDR3 sequence is 9 residues long. The DNA for the CDR3 is TGTGCCACCACGGGCGAGCAGTACTTC. It yields the protein CATTGEQYF.